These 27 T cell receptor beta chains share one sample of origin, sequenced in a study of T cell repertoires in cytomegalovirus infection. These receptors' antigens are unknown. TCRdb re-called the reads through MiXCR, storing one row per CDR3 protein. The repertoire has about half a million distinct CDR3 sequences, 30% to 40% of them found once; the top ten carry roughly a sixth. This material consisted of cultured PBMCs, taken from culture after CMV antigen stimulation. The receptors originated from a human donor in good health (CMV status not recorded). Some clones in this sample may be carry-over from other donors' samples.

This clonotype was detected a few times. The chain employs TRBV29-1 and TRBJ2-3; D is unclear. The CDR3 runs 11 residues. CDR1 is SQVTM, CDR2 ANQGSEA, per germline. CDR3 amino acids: CSHQGTDTQYF. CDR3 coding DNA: TGCAGTCACCAGGGCACAGATACGCAGTATTTT.

The CDR3 DNA follows: TGTGCCAGCAGCTTAGATTTCAGGCTTCAAGAGACCCAGTACTTC. Its translation: CASSLDFRLQETQYF. The chain has TRBV11-2 and TRBJ2-5; no clear D. V lost 0 bases to trimming and J lost 2 bases, with 10 bases between them. The V gene's germline CDR1 is SGHAT and CDR2 FQNNGV. There are 15 residues in the CDR3.

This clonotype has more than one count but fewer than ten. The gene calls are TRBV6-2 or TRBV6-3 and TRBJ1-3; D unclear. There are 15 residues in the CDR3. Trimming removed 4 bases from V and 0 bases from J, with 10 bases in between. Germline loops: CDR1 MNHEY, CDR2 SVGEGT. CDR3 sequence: CASSSGIDSGNTIYF. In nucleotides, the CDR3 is TGTGCCAGCAGTTCCGGAATTGACTCTGGAAACACCATATATTTT.

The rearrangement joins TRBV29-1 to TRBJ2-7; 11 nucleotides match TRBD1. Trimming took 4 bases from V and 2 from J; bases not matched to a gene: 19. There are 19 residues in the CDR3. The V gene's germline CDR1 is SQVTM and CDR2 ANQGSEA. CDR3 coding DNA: TGCAGCGTTGTCAAAACCCCGGGACAGGGGGTCGAGCGGGCCTACGAGCAGTACTTC. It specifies CSVVKTPGQGVERAYEQYF.

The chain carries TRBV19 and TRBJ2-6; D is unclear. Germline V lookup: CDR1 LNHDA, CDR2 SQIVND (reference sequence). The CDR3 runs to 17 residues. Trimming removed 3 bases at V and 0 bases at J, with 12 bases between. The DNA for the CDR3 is TGTGCCAGTAGTATTATCGCCCTGCTCTCTGGGGCCAACGTCCTGACTTTC. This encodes CASSIIALLSGANVLTF. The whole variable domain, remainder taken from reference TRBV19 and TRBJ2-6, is DGGITQSPKYLFRKEGQNVTLSCEQNLNHDAMYWYRQDPGQGLRLIYYSQIVNDFQKGDIAEGYSVSREKKESFPLTVTSAQKNPTAFYLCASSIIALLSGANVLTFGAGSRLTVL.

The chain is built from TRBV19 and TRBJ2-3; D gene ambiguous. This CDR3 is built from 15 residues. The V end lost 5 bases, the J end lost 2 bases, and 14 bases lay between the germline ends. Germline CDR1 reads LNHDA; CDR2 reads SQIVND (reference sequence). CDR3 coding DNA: TGTGCCAGTAGTTCCTCCAGACTCAACACAGATACGCAGTATTTT. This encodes CASSSSRLNTDTQYF. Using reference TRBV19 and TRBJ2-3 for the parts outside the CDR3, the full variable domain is DGGITQSPKYLFRKEGQNVTLSCEQNLNHDAMYWYRQDPGQGLRLIYYSQIVNDFQKGDIAEGYSVSREKKESFPLTVTSAQKNPTAFYLCASSSSRLNTDTQYFGPGTRLTVL.

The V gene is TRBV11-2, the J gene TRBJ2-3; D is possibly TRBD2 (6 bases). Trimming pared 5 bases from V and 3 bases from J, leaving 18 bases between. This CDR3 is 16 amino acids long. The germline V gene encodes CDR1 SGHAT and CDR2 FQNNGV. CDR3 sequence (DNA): TGTGCCAGCAGCCCCCGACTAGACCGGCTGACAGATACGCAGTATTTT. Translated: CASSPRLDRLTDTQYF. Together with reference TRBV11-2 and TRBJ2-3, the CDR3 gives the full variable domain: EAGVAQSPRYKIIEKRQSVAFWCNPISGHATLYWYQQILGQGPKLLIQFQNNGVVDDSQLPKDRFSAERLKGVDSTLKIQPAKLEDSAVYLCASSPRLDRLTDTQYFGPGTRLTVL.

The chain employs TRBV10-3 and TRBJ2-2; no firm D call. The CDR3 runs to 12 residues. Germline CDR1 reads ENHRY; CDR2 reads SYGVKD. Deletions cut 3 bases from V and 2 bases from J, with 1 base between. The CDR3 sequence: CAISDNTGELFF. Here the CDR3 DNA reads TGTGCCATCAGTGACAACACCGGGGAGCTGTTTTTT.

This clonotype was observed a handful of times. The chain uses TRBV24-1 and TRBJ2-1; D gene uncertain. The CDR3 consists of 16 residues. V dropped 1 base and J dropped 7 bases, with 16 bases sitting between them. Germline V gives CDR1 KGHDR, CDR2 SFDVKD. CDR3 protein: CATSDLSQSGDNEQFF. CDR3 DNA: TGTGCCACCAGTGATTTATCCCAGTCAGGAGATAATGAGCAGTTCTTC.

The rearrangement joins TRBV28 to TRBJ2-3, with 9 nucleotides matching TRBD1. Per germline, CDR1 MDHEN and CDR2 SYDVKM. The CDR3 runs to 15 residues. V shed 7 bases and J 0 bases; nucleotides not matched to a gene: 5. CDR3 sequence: CASIQQGASTDTQYF. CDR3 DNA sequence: TGTGCCAGCATTCAACAGGGGGCCAGCACAGATACGCAGTATTTT.

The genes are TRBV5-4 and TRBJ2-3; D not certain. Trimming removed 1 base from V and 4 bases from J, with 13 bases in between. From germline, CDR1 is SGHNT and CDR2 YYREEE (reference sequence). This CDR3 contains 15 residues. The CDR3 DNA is TGTGCCAGCAGCTTGCACGGCGGAGTGGCAGATACGCAGTATTTT. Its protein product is CASSLHGGVADTQYF.

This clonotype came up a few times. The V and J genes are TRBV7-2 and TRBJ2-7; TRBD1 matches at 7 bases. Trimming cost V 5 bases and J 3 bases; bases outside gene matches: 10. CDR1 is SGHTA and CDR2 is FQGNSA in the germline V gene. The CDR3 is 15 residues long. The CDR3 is CASSQQTGTVYEQYF. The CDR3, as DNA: TGTGCCAGCAGCCAACAGACAGGGACAGTCTACGAGCAGTACTTC. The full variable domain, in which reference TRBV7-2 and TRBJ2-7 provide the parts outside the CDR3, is GAGVSQSPSNKVTEKGKDVELRCDPISGHTALYWYRQSLGQGLEFLIYFQGNSAPDKSGLPSDRFSAERTGGSVSTLTIQRTQQEDSAVYLCASSQQTGTVYEQYFGPGTRLTVT.

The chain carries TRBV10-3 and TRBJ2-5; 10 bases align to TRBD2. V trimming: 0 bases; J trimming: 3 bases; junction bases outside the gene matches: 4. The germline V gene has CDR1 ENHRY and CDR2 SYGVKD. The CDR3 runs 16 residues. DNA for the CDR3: TGTGCCATCAGTGAGTCGGCTAGCGGGAGCAAAGAGACCCAGTACTTC. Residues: CAISESASGSKETQYF.

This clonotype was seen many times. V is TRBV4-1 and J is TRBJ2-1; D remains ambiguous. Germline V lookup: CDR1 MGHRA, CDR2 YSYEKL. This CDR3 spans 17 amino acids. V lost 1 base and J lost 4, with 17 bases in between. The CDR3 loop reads CASSQVRWARNYNEQFF. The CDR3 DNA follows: TGCGCCAGCAGCCAAGTTAGGTGGGCTAGAAATTACAATGAGCAGTTCTTC.

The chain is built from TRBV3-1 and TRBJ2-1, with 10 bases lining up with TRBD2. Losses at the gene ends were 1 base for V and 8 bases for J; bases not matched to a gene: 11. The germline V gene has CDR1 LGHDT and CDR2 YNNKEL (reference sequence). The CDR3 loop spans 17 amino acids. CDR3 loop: CASSQVAFSGRTDEQFF. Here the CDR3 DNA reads TGTGCCAGCAGCCAAGTAGCTTTTAGCGGGAGGACCGATGAGCAGTTCTTC.

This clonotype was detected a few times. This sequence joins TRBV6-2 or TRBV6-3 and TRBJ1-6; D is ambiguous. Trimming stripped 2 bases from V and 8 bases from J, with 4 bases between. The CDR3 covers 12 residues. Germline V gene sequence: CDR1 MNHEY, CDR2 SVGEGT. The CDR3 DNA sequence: TGTGCCAGCAGTTACGGTGATTCACCCCTCCACTTT. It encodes CASSYGDSPLHF.

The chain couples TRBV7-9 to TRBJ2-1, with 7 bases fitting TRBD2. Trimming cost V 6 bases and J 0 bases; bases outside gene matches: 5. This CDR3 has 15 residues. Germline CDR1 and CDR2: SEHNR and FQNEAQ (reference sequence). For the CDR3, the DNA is TGTGCCAGCAGGTCGCGGGAGAGCTCCTACAATGAGCAGTTCTTC. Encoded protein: CASRSRESSYNEQFF.

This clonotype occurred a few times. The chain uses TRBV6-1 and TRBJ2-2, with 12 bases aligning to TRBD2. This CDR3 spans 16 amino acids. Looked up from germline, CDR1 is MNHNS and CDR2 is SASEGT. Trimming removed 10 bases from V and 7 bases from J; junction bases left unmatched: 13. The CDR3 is CAIKASGRAIGGELFF. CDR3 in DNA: TGTGCCATCAAAGCTAGCGGGAGGGCCATTGGCGGGGAGCTGTTTTTT.

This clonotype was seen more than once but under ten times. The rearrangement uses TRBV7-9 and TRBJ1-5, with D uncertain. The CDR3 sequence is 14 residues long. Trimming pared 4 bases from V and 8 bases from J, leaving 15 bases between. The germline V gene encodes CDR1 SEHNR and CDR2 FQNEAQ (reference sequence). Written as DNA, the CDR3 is TGTGCCAGCAGCTGGTCTGACTTGGTCGAGCCCCAGCATTTT. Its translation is CASSWSDLVEPQHF.

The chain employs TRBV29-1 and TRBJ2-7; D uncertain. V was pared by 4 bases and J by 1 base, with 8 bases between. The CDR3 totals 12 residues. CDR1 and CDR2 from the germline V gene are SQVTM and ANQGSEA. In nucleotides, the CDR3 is TGCAGCGTTGTCACACCATCCTACGAGCAGTACTTC. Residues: CSVVTPSYEQYF.

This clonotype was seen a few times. The CDR3 region has the DNA TGTGCCATCCGATCGGGACAGGATAATGAAAAACTGTTTTTT. It translates to CAIRSGQDNEKLFF. This sequence joins TRBV10-3 and TRBJ1-4; 8 bases are shared with TRBD1. V gave up 8 bases and J gave up 4 bases; unmatched junction bases: 6. CDR3 length: 14 residues. Germline assignment: CDR1 ENHRY and CDR2 SYGVKD.

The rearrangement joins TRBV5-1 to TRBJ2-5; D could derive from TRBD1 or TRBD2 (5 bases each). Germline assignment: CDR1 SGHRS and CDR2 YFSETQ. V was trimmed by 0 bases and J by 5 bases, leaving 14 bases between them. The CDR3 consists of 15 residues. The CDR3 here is CASSLGTAEGETQYF. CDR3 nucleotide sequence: TGCGCCAGCAGCTTGGGTACAGCCGAGGGGGAGACCCAGTACTTC.

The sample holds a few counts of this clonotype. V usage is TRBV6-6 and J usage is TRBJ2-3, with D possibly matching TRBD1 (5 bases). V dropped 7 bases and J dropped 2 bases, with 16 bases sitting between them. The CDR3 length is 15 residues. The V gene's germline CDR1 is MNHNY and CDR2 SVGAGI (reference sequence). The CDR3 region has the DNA TGTGCCAGCACCGACTTGGGCAGGGACACAGATACGCAGTATTTT. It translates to CASTDLGRDTDTQYF.

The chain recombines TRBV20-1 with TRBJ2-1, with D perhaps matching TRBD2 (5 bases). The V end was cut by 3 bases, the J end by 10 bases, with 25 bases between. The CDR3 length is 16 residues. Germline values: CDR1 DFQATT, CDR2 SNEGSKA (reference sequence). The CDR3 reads CSASAHDTIDYTEQFF. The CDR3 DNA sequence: TGCAGTGCTAGTGCCCACGACACTATAGACTATACGGAGCAGTTCTTC.

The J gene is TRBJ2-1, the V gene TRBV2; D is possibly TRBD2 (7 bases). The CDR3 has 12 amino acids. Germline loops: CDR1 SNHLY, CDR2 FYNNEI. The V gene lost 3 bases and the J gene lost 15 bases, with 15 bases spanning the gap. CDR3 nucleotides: TGTGCCAGCAGTGAGGGGGAGGGGGTTTGGTTCTTC. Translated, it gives CASSEGEGVWFF.

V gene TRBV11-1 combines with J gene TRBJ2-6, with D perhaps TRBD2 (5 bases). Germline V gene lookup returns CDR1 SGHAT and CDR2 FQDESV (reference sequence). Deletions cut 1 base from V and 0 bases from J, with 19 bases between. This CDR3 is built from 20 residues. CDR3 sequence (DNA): TGTGCCAGCAGCTTAGGAACCTGGAGGCAGGCGAGCTCTGGGGCCAACGTCCTGACTTTC. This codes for CASSLGTWRQASSGANVLTF.

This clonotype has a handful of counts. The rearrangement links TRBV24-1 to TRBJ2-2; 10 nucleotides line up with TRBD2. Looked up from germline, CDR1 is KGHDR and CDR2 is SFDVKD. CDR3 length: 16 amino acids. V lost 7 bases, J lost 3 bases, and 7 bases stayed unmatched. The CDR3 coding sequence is TGTGCCACCAGGTCTAGCGGGAGTAGCGACACCGGGGAGCTGTTTTTT. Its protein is CATRSSGSSDTGELFF.